The 18 T cell receptor beta chains given below trace back to one sample, sequenced in a study of beta chain features in type 1 diabetes. Expressed TCRB transcripts were sequenced because the isolated RNA had all been reverse transcribed beforehand. Sequencing used immunoSEQ multiplex PCR; TCRdb keeps in-frame clones, though not all of them. The table lists more than 150,000 clones, about 13% of them singletons. Sequences were obtained from central memory CD4+ T cells from blood. These receptors came from a woman younger than 30 in good health.

A few counts support this clone. The chain joins TRBV4-1 to TRBJ2-1; 8 positions agree with TRBD2. The CDR3 totals 14 residues. The J segment lost 4 bases and the V segment lost 4 bases, leaving 3 bases of the junction unmatched. The germline gives CDR1 MGHRA, CDR2 YSYEKL. The CDR3 spells CASSLSGGYNEQFF. The DNA for the CDR3 is TGCGCCAGCAGCCTGAGCGGGGGTTACAATGAGCAGTTCTTC.

The V call is TRBV7-3, the J call TRBJ2-5; a weak D match, TRBD2 (6 bases). This CDR3 contains 14 residues. The V and J ends lost 4 bases and 5 bases respectively, with 14 bases between them. The germline V gene has CDR1 SGHTA and CDR2 FQGTGA. The CDR3 bases are TGTGCCAGCAGCTCGGGACTGGGCGGGGAGACCCAGTACTTC. It translates to CASSSGLGGETQYF.

The chain links TRBV7-2 to TRBJ1-2; unclear D gene. Trimming shortened V by 1 base and J by 6 bases, and 12 bases separated the two germline ends. The germline gives CDR1 SGHTA, CDR2 FQGNSA. CDR3 length equals 14 residues. CDR3 coding DNA: TGTGCCAGCAGCTTAGATGGAGGGCGGCATGGCTACACCTTC. Its translation: CASSLDGGRHGYTF.

This clone was observed a few times. The DNA of the CDR3 is TGTGCCACCCAATCTATGGCGGGAAGCTCCTACAATGAGCAGTTCTTC. Amino acids: CATQSMAGSSYNEQFF. The chain has TRBV27 and TRBJ2-1; tentatively, D is TRBD2 (6 bases). Trimming stripped 10 bases from V and 0 bases from J, with 19 bases between. The germline V gene has CDR1 MNHEY and CDR2 SMNVEV (reference sequence). The CDR3 has 16 amino acids.

The chain is built from TRBV5-1 and TRBJ2-3, with a weak D call TRBD2 (5 bases). CDR1 and CDR2 from the germline V gene are SGHRS and YFSETQ. This CDR3 is 14 amino acids long. With 2 bases removed from V and 6 bases from J, the gap between germline ends came to 13 bases. The chain's CDR3 is CASSLGPSSDTQYF. CDR3 bases: TGCGCCAGCAGCTTAGGGCCTAGCTCTGATACGCAGTATTTT.

The chain carries TRBV11-2 and TRBJ2-1; no reliable D call. Per the germline V gene, CDR1 is SGHAT and CDR2 is FQNNGV. V lost 1 base to trimming and J lost 8 bases, with 9 bases between them. This CDR3 is 13 amino acids long. As DNA, the CDR3 is TGTGCCAGCAGCTTAGTTCGTAGCCATGAGCAGTTCTTC. Translation: CASSLVRSHEQFF.

This clone was observed at least ten times. The chain combines TRBV4-2 with TRBJ1-2, with D possibly TRBD1 on 5 matching bases. V was clipped by 1 base and J by 3 bases, with 12 bases between them. The CDR3 sequence is 15 residues long. CDR1 LGHNA and CDR2 YNFKEQ come from the germline V gene. CDR3 in amino acids: CASSQGQYPDYGYTF. The CDR3 DNA sequence: TGTGCCAGCAGCCAAGGACAGTACCCCGACTATGGCTACACCTTC.

This clone has more than one count but fewer than ten. The V gene is TRBV30, the J gene TRBJ2-1; 11 nucleotides match TRBD2. The V segment lost 3 bases and the J segment 9 bases; nucleotides outside the gene matches: 10. The CDR3 consists of 15 residues. From germline, CDR1 is GTSNPN and CDR2 SVGIG (reference sequence). Here the CDR3 reads CAWRIRLAGTGEQFF. The CDR3 nucleotides read TGTGCCTGGAGAATTAGACTAGCGGGAACAGGTGAGCAGTTCTTC.

This clone was seen only a few times. The CDR3 region is CASSLDTGRGYTF. The CDR3 nucleotides read TGTGCCAGCAGCTTAGATACAGGCCGAGGCTACACCTTC. This rearrangement joins TRBV13 to TRBJ1-2; D possibly corresponds to TRBD1 (5 bases). The CDR3 totals 13 residues. The V and J ends lost 1 base and 8 bases respectively, with 11 bases between them. In germline, CDR1 is PRHDT, CDR2 FYEKMQ (reference sequence).

The gene calls are TRBV6-5 and TRBJ2-7; TRBD1 matches 7 bases. Trimming at V came to 4 bases and at J to 3 bases, leaving 3 bases not matched to a gene. Germline V gene sequence: CDR1 MNHEY, CDR2 SVGAGI. The CDR3 is 13 amino acids. The CDR3 DNA sequence: TGTGCCAGCAGTTCGCGACAGGGCTACGAGCAGTACTTC. It encodes CASSSRQGYEQYF.

V gene TRBV30 combines with J gene TRBJ2-5; tentatively, D is TRBD1 (5 bases). The CDR3 runs 13 residues. The ends were cut back, 4 bases at V and 1 base at J, with 10 bases in the middle. CDR1 GTSNPN and CDR2 SVGIG come from the germline V gene (reference sequence). DNA of the CDR3: TGTGCCTGGACCGGACACCCCCAAGAGACCCAGTACTTC. Its protein product is CAWTGHPQETQYF.

This chain uses TRBV5-4 with TRBJ2-3, with a tentative D call TRBD1 (5 bases). This CDR3 comprises 16 residues. V was pared by 2 bases and J by 2 bases, with 15 bases between. The germline gives CDR1 SGHNT, CDR2 YYREEE (reference sequence). CDR3 residues: CASSFRQLGHTDTQYF. CDR3 sequence (DNA): TGTGCCAGCAGCTTCCGACAGTTGGGGCACACAGATACGCAGTATTTT. Looking up the rest from reference TRBV5-4 and TRBJ2-3 gives the full variable domain: ETGVTQSPTHLIKTRGQQVTLRCSSQSGHNTVSWYQQALGQGPQFIFQYYREEENGRGNFPPRFSGLQFPNYSSELNVNALELDDSALYLCASSFRQLGHTDTQYFGPGTRLTVL.

The chain has TRBV15 and TRBJ2-1, with D possibly matching TRBD2 (6 bases). Trimming cost V 0 bases and J 7 bases, with 16 bases left between them. This CDR3 is 16 amino acids long. Per the germline V gene, CDR1 is LNHNV and CDR2 is YYDKDF (reference sequence). The CDR3 sequence: CATSREGRDGGNEQFF. DNA for the CDR3: TGTGCCACCAGCAGAGAAGGCAGGGATGGGGGGAATGAGCAGTTCTTC.

This clone was picked up many times. The V call is TRBV29-1, the J call TRBJ2-7, with D possibly being TRBD2 (5 bases). This CDR3 is 12 amino acids long. V lost 4 bases, J lost 5 bases, and 12 bases lay in between. Germline CDR1 and CDR2: SQVTM and ANQGSEA. CDR3 nucleotides: TGCAGCGTTGCTGGGCTGCGGGACGAGCAGTACTTC. Translating it yields CSVAGLRDEQYF.

V gene TRBV14 combines with J gene TRBJ1-2, with 7 bases that match TRBD1. V lost 4 bases and J lost 5; bases outside the gene matches: 10. This CDR3 is built from 15 residues. Germline V gene data show CDR1 as SGHDN and CDR2 as FVKESK. As DNA, the CDR3 is TGTGCCAGCAGCCCGGGACAGCCCCTAGTTTATGGCTACACCTTC. Its translation: CASSPGQPLVYGYTF.

V usage is TRBV7-2 and J usage is TRBJ1-3; 7 bases agree with TRBD1. V dropped 5 bases and J dropped 3; count of bases not matched to a gene: 7. Germline assignment: CDR1 SGHTA and CDR2 FQGNSA. This CDR3 is 15 amino acids long. In DNA form, the CDR3 reads TGTGCCAGCAGCCGGGACAGTTTGATTGGAAACACCATATATTTT. Amino acids: CASSRDSLIGNTIYF.

This clone has more than one count but fewer than ten. The J gene is TRBJ2-7, the V gene TRBV18; 15 bases match TRBD2. CDR3 length: 16 residues. V shed 3 bases and J 3 bases; nucleotides not matched to a gene: 3. Germline values: CDR1 KGHSH, CDR2 LQKENI. CDR3 sequence reads: CASSPPGLAGGYEQYF. The CDR3 nucleotides read TGTGCCAGCTCACCTCCGGGACTAGCGGGAGGCTACGAGCAGTACTTC.

J is TRBJ2-5 and V is TRBV9; 8 positions agree with TRBD1. This CDR3 region has 16 residues. V was clipped by 0 bases and J by 5 bases; unmatched bases: 9. CDR1 is SGDLS and CDR2 is YYNGEE in the germline V gene. CDR3 loop: CASSVGAGGAGETQYF. The CDR3 nucleotides are TGTGCCAGCAGCGTAGGGGCAGGGGGCGCGGGGGAGACCCAGTACTTC.